The next 13 T cell receptor beta chains were all read from a single sample in a study of T cell responses to AZD1222 COVID-19 vaccine. Profiled with immunoSEQ multiplex PCR; TCRdb holds only in-frame clones, not every one. Among 65,000 to 95,000 clones listed, about 90% were seen once. The source material was peripheral blood, sampled on day 0 of MenACWY control vaccination. These receptors were obtained from an adult in good health.

The V call is TRBV3-1 (or the pseudogene TRBV3-2), the J call TRBJ2-2; D not certain. This CDR3 spans 15 amino acids. Looked up from germline, CDR1 is LGHDT and CDR2 is YNNKEL (reference sequence). Trimming left V 6 bases short and J 6 bases short, with 17 bases between. CDR3 sequence (DNA): TGTGCCAGCAGACCCTTAACCGGGCGCCCCGGGGAGCTGTTTTTT. Translating it yields CASRPLTGRPGELFF.

The table lists this clone with a count of one. The chain employs TRBV6-2 or TRBV6-3 and TRBJ2-7; D may be TRBD2 (6 bases). Germline V gene lookup returns CDR1 MNHEY and CDR2 SVGEGT. The V end lost 2 bases, the J end lost 3 bases, and 11 bases lay between the germline ends. The CDR3 extends over 14 amino acids. This CDR3 reads CASSYPGVVYEQYF. The CDR3, as DNA: TGTGCCAGCAGTTACCCGGGGGTGGTCTACGAGCAGTACTTC.

The chain couples TRBV4-3 to TRBJ1-1, with D possibly being TRBD1 (5 bases). The germline CDR1 and CDR2 sequences are LGHNA and YSLEER. CDR3 length: 15 amino acids. Trimming removed 5 bases at V and 1 base at J, with 14 bases between. CDR3 in DNA: TGCGCCAGCAGCTTCACAGTACAGGCGAACACTGAAGCTTTCTTT. Translating gives CASSFTVQANTEAFF.

As for this clone: This same CDR3 is encoded by further DNA sequences in the sample. This sequence joins TRBV4-1 and TRBJ2-1, with 11 nucleotides matching TRBD2. V dropped 0 bases and J dropped 8; count of bases not matched to a gene: 12. Germline V gene lookup returns CDR1 MGHRA and CDR2 YSYEKL. The CDR3 totals 18 residues. CDR3 DNA: TGCGCCAGCAGCCAAGAATTGGGACTAGCGGTATCTTTCGATGAGCAGTTCTTC. Translated, it gives CASSQELGLAVSFDEQFF.

The V gene is TRBV5-1, the J gene TRBJ2-3; no firm D call. This CDR3 has 12 amino acids. Germline V gene sequence: CDR1 SGHRS, CDR2 YFSETQ. Trimming took 4 bases from V and 3 from J, leaving 6 bases between them. For the CDR3, the DNA is TGCGCCAGCAGCGCACAAACAGATACGCAGTATTTT. Encoded protein: CASSAQTDTQYF.

This CDR3 is CASSYSSQGVQPQHF. The CDR3 bases are TGTGCCAGCAGTTACTCTAGCCAGGGGGTACAGCCCCAGCATTTT. The chain couples TRBV6-2 or TRBV6-3 to TRBJ1-5, with 7 bases fitting TRBD1. This CDR3 is 15 amino acids long. The germline CDR1 and CDR2 sequences are MNHEY and SVGEGT. V shed 0 bases, J shed 7 bases, and the junction held 6 bases outside the gene matches.

The chain carries TRBV24-1 and TRBJ1-3; no reliable D call. The V end was cut by 1 base, the J end by 0 bases, with 9 bases between. The CDR3 has 16 residues. CDR1 and CDR2 from the germline V gene are KGHDR and SFDVKD. The CDR3 spells CATSDFYQDSGNTIYF. CDR3 sequence (DNA): TGTGCCACCAGTGATTTCTATCAGGACTCTGGAAACACCATATATTTT.

The gene calls are TRBV9 and TRBJ1-1; 7 nucleotides line up with TRBD1. The CDR3 has 15 amino acids. Germline values: CDR1 SGDLS, CDR2 YYNGEE. The ends lost 2 bases at V and 4 bases at J; junction bases unmatched: 8. The CDR3 bases are TGTGCCAGCAGCGTCTCAGGGGGGATTAGCACTGAAGCTTTCTTT. It yields the protein CASSVSGGISTEAFF.

The rearrangement uses TRBV18 and TRBJ2-5; perhaps TRBD1 as D (6 bases). V was pared by 1 base and J by 5 bases, with 8 bases between. This CDR3 is built from 13 residues. Per germline, CDR1 KGHSH and CDR2 LQKENI. The CDR3 protein is CASSPRGRETQYF. Here the CDR3 DNA reads TGTGCCAGCTCACCACGGGGGCGCGAGACCCAGTACTTC.

This clone is a singleton in its sample. The chain couples TRBV11-3 to TRBJ2-5, with TRBD2 matching over 7 bases. The CDR3 spans 15 residues. Germline-derived CDR1 and CDR2 are SGHNT and YENEEA. With V trimmed by 1 base and J by 1 base, 3 bases remained unmatched. DNA of the CDR3: TGTGCCAGCAGCTTAGGGGGGGGAGGCCAAGAGACCCAGTACTTC. This codes for CASSLGGGGQETQYF.

The chain has TRBV7-2 and TRBJ1-5; D unresolved. Per the germline V gene, CDR1 is SGHTA and CDR2 is FQGNSA. The CDR3 has 13 amino acids. Trimming removed 5 bases at V and 5 bases at J, with 10 bases between. This CDR3 reads CASSQDRDQPQHF. The CDR3 DNA is TGTGCCAGCAGCCAAGACCGGGATCAGCCCCAGCATTTT.

The CDR3 sequence is CASSIEVQGYEQYF. The CDR3 DNA is TGTGCCAGTAGTATAGAGGTACAGGGTTACGAGCAGTACTTC. The chain uses TRBV19 and TRBJ2-7, with D maybe TRBD1 (6 bases). Germline values: CDR1 LNHDA, CDR2 SQIVND (reference sequence). The CDR3 covers 14 residues. Deletions cut 0 bases from V and 4 bases from J, with 10 bases between. Full variable domain (missing parts from reference TRBV19 and TRBJ2-7): DGGITQSPKYLFRKEGQNVTLSCEQNLNHDAMYWYRQDPGQGLRLIYYSQIVNDFQKGDIAEGYSVSREKKESFPLTVTSAQKNPTAFYLCASSIEVQGYEQYFGPGTRLTVT.

This chain links TRBV10-3 with TRBJ1-1; D is possibly TRBD1 (6 bases). Trimming pared 6 bases from V and 1 base from J, leaving 6 bases between. The CDR3 has 12 residues. Germline V gives CDR1 ENHRY, CDR2 SYGVKD. DNA for the CDR3: TGTGCCATCAGGGGACAGAACACTGAAGCTTTCTTT. Its protein product is CAIRGQNTEAFF.